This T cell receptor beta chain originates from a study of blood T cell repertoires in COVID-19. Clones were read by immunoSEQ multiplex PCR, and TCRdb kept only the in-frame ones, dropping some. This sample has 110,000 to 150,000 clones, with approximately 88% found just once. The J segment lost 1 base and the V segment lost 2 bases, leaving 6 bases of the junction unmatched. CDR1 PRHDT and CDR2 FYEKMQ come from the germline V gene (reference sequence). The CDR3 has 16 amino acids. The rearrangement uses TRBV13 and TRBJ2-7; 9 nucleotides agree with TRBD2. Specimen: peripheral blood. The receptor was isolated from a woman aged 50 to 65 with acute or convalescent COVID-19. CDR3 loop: CASSLSGRPISYEQYF. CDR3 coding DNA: TGTGCCAGCAGCTTAAGCGGGAGGCCCATTTCCTACGAGCAGTACTTC.